Sequencing of this T cell receptor beta chain was carried out in a study of OX40 agonist ivuxolimab in advanced cancers. Whole-study findings and limits: Researchers report that CD8+ T cells had, on average, more expanded clones than CD4+. Blood T cells, both CD4+ and CD8+, expanded clonally by week 6 at 0.1 to 3.0 mg/kg. Expansion of clones was among the lowest in partial responders at 0.1-3.0 mg/kg.

This clone showed up just once. Its target is unknown. The assay was immunoSEQ multiplex PCR, and TCRdb's table has in-frame clones only and misses some. The sample lists approximately 15,000 clones, 82% occurring once. V lost 1 base and J lost 1; bases outside the gene matches: 3. This CDR3 is built from 16 residues. Germline lookup yields CDR1 MGHRA and CDR2 YSYEKL. The sequences come from CD4+ or CD8+ T cells sorted from blood, collected in a trial of the OX40 agonist ivuxolimab. The receptor was derived from an adult with an advanced solid tumor such as melanoma, head and neck, liver or kidney cancer. This sequence joins TRBV4-1 and TRBJ2-3; 9 bases line up with TRBD1. For the CDR3, the DNA is TGCGCCAGCAGCCAAGCGGACAGGGGCGGCACAGATACGCAGTATTTT. As protein: CASSQADRGGTDTQYF.